The 21 T cell receptor beta chains in this list originate from one sample, sequenced in a study of immune evolution from preneoplasia to lung adenocarcinoma (dated by TCRdb to about 2021). The library relied on the immunoSEQ multiplex PCR assay. Not all clones reach the TCRdb copy of this immuneACCESS table, which keeps in-frame sequences only. Checked studies attribute under half of the gap to unresolved V genes and leave the rest unexplained. The sample table records 9,500 to 15,000 clones; 85% of these occur just once. The top ten constitute 3.8% of the sample. The sequenced material came from FFPE tissue from an adenomatous hyperplasia lung lesion. The sample's cell subset or site label, decoded: atypical adenomatous hyperplasia (AAH), lung preneoplasia. The receptor set was obtained from a person aged 50-75 years with lung adenocarcinoma.

The chain has TRBV19 and TRBJ1-4; TRBD1 is a possible D gene (6 bases). This CDR3 contains 15 residues. Germline V gene lookup returns CDR1 LNHDA and CDR2 SQIVND (reference sequence). Trimming shortened V by 3 bases and J by 6 bases, and 14 bases separated the two germline ends. This chain's CDR3 is CASSISGARYEKLFF. In DNA, the CDR3 is TGTGCCAGTAGTATCTCGGGGGCGCGATATGAAAAACTGTTTTTT.

The genes are TRBV6-1 and TRBJ2-7; D perhaps matches TRBD1 (5 bases). V lost 1 base, J lost 7 bases, and 17 bases lay in between. The CDR3 is 15 residues long. CDR1 MNHNS and CDR2 SASEGT come from the germline V gene. CDR3 region: CASSEGSGLVREQYF. In DNA form, the CDR3 reads TGTGCCAGCAGTGAAGGATCAGGGTTGGTACGGGAGCAGTACTTC.

The chain employs TRBV9 and TRBJ2-7; TRBD1 agrees at 11 bases. The CDR3 length is 14 residues. Germline CDR1 reads SGDLS; CDR2 reads YYNGEE. V was pared by 4 bases and J by 5 bases, with 5 bases of the junction left unmatched. The CDR3 sequence is CASSFGQGAHEQYF. The CDR3 nucleotides read TGTGCCAGCAGCTTCGGACAGGGGGCCCACGAGCAGTACTTC.

The J gene is TRBJ2-1, the V gene TRBV2; no reliable D call. The V gene lost 1 base and the J gene lost 5 bases, with 24 bases spanning the gap. Germline CDR1 is SNHLY and CDR2 is FYNNEI. CDR3 size: 19 residues. CDR3: CASSEEKPLGKYWNNEQFF. The CDR3 bases are TGTGCCAGCAGTGAAGAGAAACCGCTAGGGAAATACTGGAACAATGAGCAGTTCTTC.

The V call is TRBV7-9, the J call TRBJ2-1; D uncertain. The CDR3 consists of 12 residues. The V and J ends lost 3 bases and 0 bases respectively, with 0 bases between them. Germline V gives CDR1 SEHNR, CDR2 FQNEAQ (reference sequence). The DNA of the CDR3 is TGTGCCAGCAGCTTCTCCTACAATGAGCAGTTCTTC. Translation gives CASSFSYNEQFF.

The gene calls are TRBV5-1 and TRBJ2-7; D is perhaps TRBD2 (5 bases). Trimming left V 5 bases short and J 1 base short, with 13 bases between. CDR1 and CDR2 (germline): SGHRS, YFSETQ. The CDR3 runs 14 residues. This chain's CDR3 is CASSEAVNSYEQYF. CDR3 nucleotide sequence: TGCGCCAGCAGTGAAGCGGTAAATTCCTACGAGCAGTACTTC.

The chain has TRBV7-9 and TRBJ2-7, with D unresolved. Germline-derived CDR1 and CDR2 are SEHNR and FQNEAQ (reference sequence). The V gene lost 1 base and the J gene lost 5 bases, with 9 bases spanning the gap. The CDR3 sequence is 13 residues long. The CDR3 sequence: CASSLDQLNEQYF. CDR3 nucleotides: TGTGCCAGCAGCTTAGACCAACTCAACGAGCAGTACTTC.

The gene calls are TRBV10-1 and TRBJ2-1, with TRBD2 identical over 14 bases. There are 16 residues in the CDR3. From germline, CDR1 is WNHNN and CDR2 SYGVQD (reference sequence). V trimming: 5 bases; J trimming: 8 bases; junction bases outside the gene matches: 8. This chain's CDR3 is CASSSTSGRAQHEQFF. CDR3 in DNA: TGCGCCAGCAGTTCGACTAGCGGGAGGGCCCAGCATGAGCAGTTCTTC.

The V gene is TRBV7-9, the J gene TRBJ2-5; 14 nucleotides line up with TRBD2. Germline trimming cut 5 bases from V and 4 bases from J; bases unmatched to any gene: 6. This CDR3 is built from 16 residues. Per the germline V gene, CDR1 is SEHNR and CDR2 is FQNEAQ (reference sequence). CDR3: CASSKGLAGELETQYF. In DNA form, the CDR3 reads TGTGCCAGCAGCAAGGGACTAGCGGGAGAGTTAGAGACCCAGTACTTC. Looking up the rest from reference TRBV7-9 and TRBJ2-5 gives the full variable domain: DTGVSQNPRHKITKRGQNVTFRCDPISEHNRLYWYRQTLGQGPEFLTYFQNEAQLEKSRLLSDRFSAERPKGSFSTLEIQRTEQGDSAMYLCASSKGLAGELETQYFGPGTRLLVL.

This chain uses TRBV5-8 with TRBJ2-1; possible D gene TRBD2, 7 bases. There are 14 residues in the CDR3. Germline CDR1 reads SGHTS; CDR2 reads YDEGEE. The germline V and J ends were trimmed by 1 base and 9 bases, with 14 bases remaining between them. The CDR3 nucleotides are TGTGCCAGCAGCTTGATGAGGGGGGGTGCTGAGCAGTTCTTC. It translates to CASSLMRGGAEQFF.

V gene TRBV14 combines with J gene TRBJ2-2; D remains unclear. This CDR3 comprises 14 residues. CDR1 is SGHDN, CDR2 FVKESK, per germline. V lost 1 base and J 6 bases, leaving 9 bases between the germline ends. The CDR3 sequence is CASSQVFGSGELFF. Here the CDR3 DNA reads TGTGCCAGCAGCCAAGTTTTCGGGTCCGGGGAGCTGTTTTTT.

The chain combines TRBV6-5 with TRBJ1-5, with D possibly being TRBD1 (6 bases). From germline, CDR1 is MNHEY and CDR2 SVGAGI. The CDR3 runs to 14 residues. Trimming stripped 6 bases from V and 6 bases from J, with 15 bases between. The CDR3 region is CASSQRGKTQPQHF. The CDR3 nucleotides are TGTGCCAGCAGCCAAAGGGGGAAGACTCAGCCCCAGCATTTT.

This clone was counted once. The chain has TRBV7-2 and TRBJ2-7; TRBD2 aligns across 11 bases. The CDR3 has 15 residues. CDR1 and CDR2 (germline): SGHTA, FQGNSA. V shed 5 bases and J 7 bases; nucleotides not matched to a gene: 10. DNA for the CDR3: TGTGCCAGCAGCCCAGAACTAGCGGGAGTAGGGGAGCAGTACTTC. It yields the protein CASSPELAGVGEQYF.

This chain joins TRBV28 and TRBJ2-7, with 12 bases that match TRBD2. The J segment lost 1 base and the V segment lost 5 bases, leaving 12 bases of the junction unmatched. This CDR3 comprises 18 residues. Germline V gene sequence: CDR1 MDHEN, CDR2 SYDVKM. For the CDR3, the DNA is TGTGCCAGCAGTCGAACCCTTGGACTAGCGGGACGTTCCTACGAGCAGTACTTC. It specifies CASSRTLGLAGRSYEQYF.

V usage is TRBV19 and J usage is TRBJ2-1, with D uncertain. The CDR3 length is 13 residues. Trimming removed 6 bases from V and 1 base from J, with 7 bases in between. Germline CDR1 is LNHDA and CDR2 is SQIVND (reference sequence). In DNA, the CDR3 is TGTGCCAGTAGGGAGATATCCTACAATGAGCAGTTCTTC. Encoded protein: CASREISYNEQFF.

CDR3 residues: CASSFRDRFEQYF. In DNA form, the CDR3 reads TGTGCCAGCAGCTTTCGGGACAGATTCGAGCAGTACTTC. J is TRBJ2-7 and V is TRBV5-6; 7 bases are a match to TRBD1. The CDR3 is made up of 13 amino acids. Germline assignment: CDR1 SGHDT and CDR2 YYEEEE. Trimming removed 2 bases from V and 6 bases from J; junction bases left unmatched: 5.

CDR3 protein: CASSEKGYSNQPQHF. CDR3 nucleotide sequence: TGTGCCAGCAGTGAAAAAGGATATAGCAATCAGCCCCAGCATTTT. The chain has TRBV2 and TRBJ1-5; D gene ambiguous. V was trimmed by 2 bases and J by 0 bases, leaving 8 bases between them. CDR1 is SNHLY, CDR2 FYNNEI, per germline. This CDR3 contains 15 residues.

The CDR3 sequence is CASSRDYGETQYF. The CDR3 nucleotides read TGTGCCAGCTCCCGGGACTATGGAGAGACCCAGTACTTC. The V gene is TRBV6-1, the J gene TRBJ2-5, with 7 bases matching TRBD2. Germline values: CDR1 MNHNS, CDR2 SASEGT. V shed 8 bases, J shed 4 bases, and the junction held 7 bases outside the gene matches. CDR3 length: 13 amino acids.

This rearrangement joins TRBV5-1 to TRBJ1-1; possible D gene TRBD1, 5 bases. Germline V gene sequence: CDR1 SGHRS, CDR2 YFSETQ. Trimming stripped 4 bases from V and 1 base from J, with 11 bases between. The CDR3 runs to 14 residues. The CDR3 bases are TGCGCCAGCAGCCTAGATGACAGGAACACTGAAGCTTTCTTT. Translated, it gives CASSLDDRNTEAFF.

The rearrangement links TRBV27 to TRBJ2-1; tentatively, D is TRBD1 or TRBD2 (5 bases each). CDR1 and CDR2 (germline): MNHEY, SMNVEV (reference sequence). V lost 4 bases to trimming and J lost 0 bases, with 16 bases between them. The CDR3 contains 17 residues. The CDR3 bases are TGTGCCAGCAGTTCCGGGGCCGGCCCGGGCTCCTACAATGAGCAGTTCTTC. Its translation: CASSSGAGPGSYNEQFF.

The chain combines TRBV27 with TRBJ2-7, with D possibly matching TRBD2 (6 bases). The CDR3 is 14 amino acids. The V end lost 7 bases, the J end lost 4 bases, and 17 bases lay between the germline ends. Germline V gene lookup returns CDR1 MNHEY and CDR2 SMNVEV (reference sequence). Here the CDR3 reads CASTPVGGPYEQYF. CDR3 DNA sequence: TGTGCCAGCACCCCAGTTGGAGGGCCTTACGAGCAGTACTTC.